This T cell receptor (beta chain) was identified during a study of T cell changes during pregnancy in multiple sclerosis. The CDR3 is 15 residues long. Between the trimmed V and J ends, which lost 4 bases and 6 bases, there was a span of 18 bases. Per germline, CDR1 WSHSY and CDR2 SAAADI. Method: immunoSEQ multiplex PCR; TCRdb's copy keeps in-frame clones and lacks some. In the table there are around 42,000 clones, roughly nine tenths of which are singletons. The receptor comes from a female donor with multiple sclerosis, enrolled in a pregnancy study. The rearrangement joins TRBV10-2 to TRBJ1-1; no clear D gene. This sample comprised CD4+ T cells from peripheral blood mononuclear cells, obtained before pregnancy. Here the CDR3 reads CASSVEGPPRAEAFF. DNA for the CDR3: TGCGCCAGCAGTGTAGAGGGCCCTCCAAGGGCTGAAGCTTTCTTT.